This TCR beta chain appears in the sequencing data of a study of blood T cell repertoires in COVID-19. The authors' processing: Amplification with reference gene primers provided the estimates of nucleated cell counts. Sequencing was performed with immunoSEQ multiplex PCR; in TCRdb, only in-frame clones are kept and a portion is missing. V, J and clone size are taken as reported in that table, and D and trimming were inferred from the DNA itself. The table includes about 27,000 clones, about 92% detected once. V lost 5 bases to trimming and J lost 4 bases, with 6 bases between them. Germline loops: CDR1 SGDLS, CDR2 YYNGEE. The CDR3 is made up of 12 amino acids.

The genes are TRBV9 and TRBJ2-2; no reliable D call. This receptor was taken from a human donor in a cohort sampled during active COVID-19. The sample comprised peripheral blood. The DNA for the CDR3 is TGTGCCAGCAGGTCATCCACCGGGGAGCTGTTTTTT. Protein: CASRSSTGELFF.